What follows is one T cell receptor (beta chain) and its context. Its matching antigen is unknown. This record comes from a study of identical twins. The CDR3 spans 14 residues. The germline V gene encodes CDR1 DFQATT and CDR2 SNEGSKA (reference sequence). The V segment lost 8 bases and the J segment 4 bases; nucleotides outside the gene matches: 9. Study-wide results and caveats: A partial confounding effect on zero-insertion analyses could come from invariant MAIT and iNKT cells.

Each cDNA held unique molecular identifiers, and template switching gave it a universal primer site. Each CDR3 protein gets one entry after TCRdb re-called the 5' RACE reads with MiXCR. The repertoire holds hundreds of thousands of distinct CDR3 sequences, with around an eighth as singletons. The same data also went into a second study, on yellow fever vaccine responses in identical twins.

Sequencing input: PBMCs. The chain is built from TRBV20-1 and TRBJ2-2, with TRBD1 matching 8 bases. This clonotype originated in a woman aged 18-29 years in good health. CDR3 residues: CSTIDRGGTGELFF. The CDR3 DNA reads TGCAGTACCATCGACAGGGGCGGCACCGGGGAGCTGTTTTTT.